The TCR beta chain described here comes from a study of blood T cell repertoires in COVID-19. As processed by the authors: Amplification with reference gene primers provided the estimates of nucleated cell counts. Assay: immunoSEQ multiplex PCR; the TCRdb copy retains only in-frame clones and omits some. D and trimming come from the DNA, and the V and J calls and clone size come from that table. The sample contains 99,000 or so clones, about 86% of which appear only once. CDR1 MDHEN and CDR2 SYDVKM come from the germline V gene. Between the trimmed V and J ends, which lost 1 base and 8 bases, there was a span of 20 bases. CDR3 length: 16 residues. The sample holds one count of this clone.

The chain recombines TRBV28 with TRBJ1-2; D uncertain. The receptor's source is a woman aged 80 or over with active or convalescent COVID-19. The sequenced material came from peripheral blood. CDR3: CASSLLVPAGAEGYTF. The CDR3, as DNA: TGTGCCAGCAGTTTATTGGTCCCGGCCGGAGCTGAAGGCTACACCTTC.